The 28 T cell receptor beta chains below all came from one sample that was sequenced in a study of vaccination and CD4 T cells after COVID-19. At the Johns Hopkins FTIC core, DNA taken from cultured CD4+ T cells was sequenced by way of the Oncomine TCR Beta short-read assay. From the PCR reads, TCRdb called clonotypes with MiXCR, one entry per CDR3 protein. The sample includes 7,600 or so distinct CDR3 sequences, approximately 50% seen only once; the top ten take approximately 24%. This sample's treatment: roughly 10-day PBMC culture with coronavirus spike peptide pools or control peptides (ViraFEST assay). These TCRs are of unknown antigen specificity. Sequences were obtained from CD4+ T cells from blood, cultured in vitro. These receptors all stem from a human donor who had recovered from COVID-19.

The chain combines TRBV29-1 with TRBJ2-7; D remains ambiguous. Trimming shortened V by 6 bases and J by 2 bases, and 8 bases separated the two germline ends. From germline, CDR1 is SQVTM and CDR2 ANQGSEA. The CDR3 covers 11 residues. CDR3 amino acids: CSVSLAYEQYF. The CDR3 nucleotides read TGCAGCGTAAGCCTGGCCTACGAGCAGTACTTC.

There are a few counts of this clonotype. J is TRBJ2-5 and V is TRBV7-3, with D perhaps matching TRBD2 (6 bases). Looked up from germline, CDR1 is SGHTA and CDR2 is FQGTGA. Trimming left V 3 bases short and J 5 bases short, with 10 bases between. The CDR3 is 13 amino acids. DNA of the CDR3: TGTGCCAGCAGCTTTGAACGGGGGGAGACCCAGTACTTC. Its protein is CASSFERGETQYF.

This chain links TRBV10-2 with TRBJ1-1; 7 positions agree with TRBD1. This CDR3 contains 13 residues. With 9 bases clipped from V and 1 base from J, the junction kept 5 bases outside the gene matches. The germline V gene encodes CDR1 WSHSY and CDR2 SAAADI. The CDR3 loop reads CASAGQPNTEAFF. The CDR3 DNA reads TGCGCCAGTGCGGGACAGCCGAACACTGAAGCTTTCTTT.

The genes are TRBV5-1 and TRBJ1-1, with D perhaps TRBD1 (5 bases). Trimming took off 3 bases at V and 4 bases at J, with 16 bases between the two ends. Per the germline V gene, CDR1 is SGHRS and CDR2 is YFSETQ. The CDR3 loop spans 15 amino acids. CDR3: CASSWGSQRSTEAFF. CDR3 DNA sequence: TGCGCCAGCAGCTGGGGGTCCCAACGGAGCACTGAAGCTTTCTTT.

This sequence joins TRBV27 and TRBJ1-1, with D possibly matching TRBD1 (6 bases). This CDR3 comprises 17 residues. The germline CDR1 and CDR2 sequences are MNHEY and SMNVEV (reference sequence). Trimming left V 5 bases short and J 0 bases short, with 19 bases between. CDR3 coding DNA: TGTGCCAGCAGTCCCCAAAGATGGGGGGCTATGAACACTGAAGCTTTCTTT. It codes for CASSPQRWGAMNTEAFF.

The chain employs TRBV6-2 or TRBV6-3 and TRBJ2-7; 9 bases are shared with TRBD2. V lost 5 bases to trimming and J lost 2 bases; unmatched junction nucleotides: 4. The length of the CDR3 is 14 residues. The V gene's germline CDR1 is MNHEY and CDR2 SVGEGT. The chain's CDR3 is CASSSGGRTYEQYF. The CDR3 DNA reads as TGTGCCAGCAGTAGCGGGGGGCGCACCTACGAGCAGTACTTC.

The chain carries TRBV20-1 and TRBJ2-6; no reliable D call. The V gene's germline CDR1 is DFQATT and CDR2 SNEGSKA (reference sequence). CDR3 length equals 14 residues. Trimming removed 3 bases at V and 1 base at J, with 7 bases between. The CDR3 sequence is CSAREISGANVLTF. The CDR3 DNA reads TGCAGTGCTAGGGAGATTTCTGGGGCCAACGTCCTGACTTTC.

This clonotype occurred a few times. The chain combines TRBV11-2 with TRBJ1-5; D is unresolved. The V gene lost 1 base and the J gene lost 6 bases, with 7 bases spanning the gap. The germline V gene has CDR1 SGHAT and CDR2 FQNNGV. This CDR3 comprises 13 residues. As DNA, the CDR3 is TGTGCCAGCAGCTTAGGGGAGAGTCAGCCCCAGCATTTT. Amino acids: CASSLGESQPQHF. Together with reference TRBV11-2 and TRBJ1-5, the CDR3 gives the full variable domain: EAGVAQSPRYKIIEKRQSVAFWCNPISGHATLYWYQQILGQGPKLLIQFQNNGVVDDSQLPKDRFSAERLKGVDSTLKIQPAKLEDSAVYLCASSLGESQPQHFGDGTRLSIL.

This clonotype showed up just a few times. The chain couples TRBV20-1 to TRBJ2-1, with 7 nucleotides matching TRBD2. Looked up from germline, CDR1 is DFQATT and CDR2 is SNEGSKA (reference sequence). The CDR3 is made up of 12 amino acids. V gave up 5 bases and J gave up 4 bases; unmatched junction bases: 2. The CDR3 DNA is TGCAGTGCTCTAGCGGATTACAATGAGCAGTTCTTC. This encodes CSALADYNEQFF.

This clonotype appeared once. This sequence joins TRBV6-5 and TRBJ2-1; TRBD1 agrees at 9 bases. Germline values: CDR1 MNHEY, CDR2 SVGAGI. The CDR3 runs to 17 residues. V lost 2 bases and J lost 0; bases outside the gene matches: 5. The CDR3 reads CASSYHRGPSSYNEQFF. In nucleotides, the CDR3 is TGTGCCAGCAGTTACCACAGGGGGCCATCCTCCTACAATGAGCAGTTCTTC.

This clonotype came up a few times. This rearrangement joins TRBV20-1 to TRBJ2-1; the D gene could be TRBD1 or TRBD2 (5 bases each). Germline V gene data show CDR1 as DFQATT and CDR2 as SNEGSKA (reference sequence). The CDR3 totals 13 residues. V was pared by 3 bases and J by 6 bases, with 12 bases between. As DNA, the CDR3 is TGCAGTGCTAGCAGGGACGCCTTCAATGAGCAGTTCTTC. This encodes CSASRDAFNEQFF.

The chain recombines TRBV7-2 with TRBJ2-2; D might be TRBD1 or TRBD2, each matching 6 bases. The CDR3 length is 17 residues. The V end lost 3 bases, the J end lost 5 bases, and 19 bases lay between the germline ends. Germline CDR1 is SGHTA and CDR2 is FQGNSA. Here the CDR3 DNA reads TGTGCCAGCAGCTTTTTCGGGGGCCGGGGTTGGACCGGGGAGCTGTTTTTT. Protein product: CASSFFGGRGWTGELFF.

J is TRBJ2-3 and V is TRBV29-1, with TRBD1 identical over 7 bases. The CDR3 has 11 residues. Germline CDR1 and CDR2: SQVTM and ANQGSEA. V was pared by 6 bases and J by 3 bases, with 0 bases of the junction left unmatched. DNA of the CDR3: TGCAGCGTGGGACAGACAGATACGCAGTATTTT. It encodes CSVGQTDTQYF.

The chain couples TRBV19 to TRBJ2-4; D is tentatively TRBD1 or TRBD2 (5 bases each). The germline V gene has CDR1 LNHDA and CDR2 SQIVND (reference sequence). The CDR3 consists of 16 residues. V dropped 5 bases and J dropped 1 base, with 15 bases sitting between them. The DNA of the CDR3 is TGTGCCAGTAGTCCGGGACCCTTCGGGGCCAAAAACATTCAGTACTTC. Protein: CASSPGPFGAKNIQYF.

The chain recombines TRBV20-1 with TRBJ2-7, with D perhaps being TRBD1 or TRBD2 (5 bases each). Germline V gene sequence: CDR1 DFQATT, CDR2 SNEGSKA (reference sequence). V dropped 1 base and J dropped 0 bases, with 13 bases sitting between them. This CDR3 region has 15 residues. CDR3 loop: CSARVRAGSSYEQYF. CDR3 nucleotide sequence: TGCAGTGCTAGAGTTAGGGCAGGGAGCTCCTACGAGCAGTACTTC.

This chain joins TRBV20-1 and TRBJ1-1, with TRBD1 matching over 7 bases. The CDR3 has 15 amino acids. J lost 3 bases, V lost 3 bases, and 10 bases had no gene match. Germline values: CDR1 DFQATT, CDR2 SNEGSKA (reference sequence). The CDR3 loop is CSASGSDRADTEAFF. CDR3 nucleotide sequence: TGCAGTGCTAGTGGATCCGACAGGGCGGACACTGAAGCTTTCTTT.

The chain combines TRBV6-1 with TRBJ1-2, with a weak D call TRBD1 (5 bases). The CDR3 has 18 residues. The V end lost 6 bases, the J end lost 1 base, and 24 bases lay between the germline ends. Per germline, CDR1 MNHNS and CDR2 SASEGT. CDR3: CASSRTLSTGAYNYGYTF. The CDR3 DNA sequence: TGTGCCAGCAGCCGGACATTATCGACCGGGGCCTATAACTATGGCTACACCTTC.

The gene calls are TRBV7-2 and TRBJ2-5, with D hard to call. The ends were cut back, 7 bases at V and 5 bases at J, with 8 bases in the middle. CDR3 length: 11 residues. Germline CDR1 and CDR2: SGHTA and FQGNSA. The CDR3 is CASTLGETQYF. CDR3 in DNA: TGTGCCAGCACACTTGGGGAGACCCAGTACTTC.

Here the CDR3 reads CASSYMGAAGSQHF. The CDR3 coding sequence is TGTGCCAGTAGCTACATGGGGGCGGCCGGGTCCCAGCATTTT. The rearrangement uses TRBV19 and TRBJ1-5, with D perhaps matching TRBD1 (6 bases). The V end lost 6 bases, the J end lost 11 bases, and 20 bases lay between the germline ends. This CDR3 is built from 14 residues. The germline gives CDR1 LNHDA, CDR2 SQIVND (reference sequence).

This clonotype occurred a few times. The DNA for the CDR3 is TGTGCTAGTGGAACTTTCGGACTGAACAATCAGCCCCAGCATTTT. Its protein is CASGTFGLNNQPQHF. The V call is TRBV12-5, the J call TRBJ1-5, with no clear D. The ends were cut back, 6 bases at V and 3 bases at J, with 15 bases in the middle. The CDR3 is 15 amino acids. CDR1 and CDR2 from the germline V gene are LGHNT and FRNRAP. The variable domain in full, with the rest retrieved from reference TRBV12-5 and TRBJ1-5, is DARVTQTPRHKVTEMGQEVTMRCQPILGHNTVFWYRQTMMQGLELLAYFRNRAPLDDSGMPKDRFSAEMPDATLATLKIQPSEPRDSAVYFCASGTFGLNNQPQHFGDGTRLSIL.

The rearrangement links TRBV7-2 to TRBJ1-4; D possibly corresponds to TRBD1 (6 bases). CDR3 length equals 15 residues. The V and J ends lost 5 bases and 4 bases respectively, with 14 bases between them. Germline-derived CDR1 and CDR2 are SGHTA and FQGNSA. The CDR3 DNA reads as TGTGCCAGCAGCCCTAGACAGGCCTTTAATGAAAAACTGTTTTTT. Protein product: CASSPRQAFNEKLFF.

The chain recombines TRBV6-5 with TRBJ1-2; a weak D match, TRBD1 (6 bases). This CDR3 contains 15 residues. V was shortened by 4 bases and J by 0 bases, with 12 bases between the two germline ends. Germline V gene data show CDR1 as MNHEY and CDR2 as SVGAGI. CDR3 DNA sequence: TGTGCCAGCAGTTCCCCGCGGACAGCTAACTATGGCTACACCTTC. This translates into CASSSPRTANYGYTF.

The chain has TRBV28 and TRBJ1-1; a possible D gene is TRBD1 (6 bases). This CDR3 has 13 amino acids. Germline V lookup: CDR1 MDHEN, CDR2 SYDVKM. Trimming shortened V by 6 bases and J by 1 base, and 9 bases separated the two germline ends. CDR3 protein: CASRGGGNTEAFF. The CDR3 bases are TGTGCCAGCAGGGGAGGGGGGAACACTGAAGCTTTCTTT.

This clonotype was detected a few times. The chain recombines TRBV7-2 with TRBJ2-1; 7 bases match TRBD1. The CDR3 length is 16 residues. CDR1 is SGHTA, CDR2 FQGNSA, per germline. V shed 5 bases and J 0 bases; nucleotides not matched to a gene: 7. The CDR3 region is CASSPTGLDSYNEQFF. In nucleotides, the CDR3 is TGTGCCAGCAGCCCGACAGGGCTAGACTCCTACAATGAGCAGTTCTTC.

The chain employs TRBV19 and TRBJ2-2; TRBD1 might be the D (5 bases). The germline gives CDR1 LNHDA, CDR2 SQIVND (reference sequence). The CDR3 covers 14 residues. Trimming removed 2 bases at V and 1 base at J, with 5 bases between. The chain's CDR3 is CASSIQGNTGELFF. CDR3 in DNA: TGTGCCAGTAGTATACAGGGGAACACCGGGGAGCTGTTTTTT.

The chain carries TRBV9 and TRBJ2-6; D is tentatively TRBD1 or TRBD2 (5 bases each). The length of the CDR3 is 16 residues. V gave up 4 bases and J gave up 4 bases, with 15 bases separating them. CDR1 and CDR2 from the germline V gene are SGDLS and YYNGEE. CDR3 sequence (DNA): TGTGCCAGCAGCCCCCGGGGACCAGGCGGGGCCAACGTCCTGACTTTC. Protein product: CASSPRGPGGANVLTF. Full variable domain (rest looked up from reference TRBV9 and TRBJ2-6): DSGVTQTPKHLITATGQRVTLRCSPRSGDLSVYWYQQSLDQGLQFLIQYYNGEERAKGNILERFSAQQFPDLHSELNLSSLELGDSALYFCASSPRGPGGANVLTFGAGSRLTVL.

Only a few counts were recorded for this clonotype. V is TRBV27 and J is TRBJ1-6, with TRBD1 matching 10 bases. Germline assignment: CDR1 MNHEY and CDR2 SMNVEV (reference sequence). V lost 7 bases to trimming and J lost 9 bases; unmatched junction nucleotides: 21. This CDR3 is built from 19 residues. For the CDR3, the DNA is TGTGCCAGCACTCTGGGGGGGACAGGGGAGCGGGTAAGGGGTTCACCCCTCCACTTT. Translating gives CASTLGGTGERVRGSPLHF.

The chain employs TRBV27 and TRBJ2-7, with D perhaps TRBD2 (7 bases). This CDR3 region has 14 residues. The V end lost 5 bases, the J end lost 2 bases, and 13 bases lay between the germline ends. Germline V gene data show CDR1 as MNHEY and CDR2 as SMNVEV (reference sequence). Here the CDR3 DNA reads TGTGCCAGCAGTACGGGGAGGGGGACCTACGAGCAGTACTTC. It is translated as CASSTGRGTYEQYF.